These 32 T cell receptor beta chains came from one sample sequenced in a study of regulatory T cells in long-lasting Graves disease. Time point indicated: persistent/refractory GD, antithyroid drugs over 5 years with positive TRAb. With RNA extracted from PBMCs as input, the TCR library was made. To make TCR beta libraries, researchers used iRepertoire HTBI primers and Arm-PCR of CDR3 regions. TCRdb recomputed calls from the multiplex PCR reads with MiXCR, one row per CDR3 protein. The sample consists of around 460,000 distinct CDR3 sequences, about 20% of them appearing once. The material sequenced was peripheral blood mononuclear cells (PBMCs), taken when the disease was refractory, from a patient treated with antithyroid drugs. Receptor source: a female donor with Graves disease.

This clonotype has ten or more counts. V and J are TRBV6-1 and TRBJ1-6; D gene uncertain. V was trimmed by 3 bases and J by 5 bases, leaving 5 bases between them. Germline V lookup: CDR1 MNHNS, CDR2 SASEGT. The CDR3 has 13 amino acids. CDR3 loop: CASSDSHNSPLHF. The CDR3 nucleotides are TGTGCCAGCAGTGACAGCCATAATTCACCCCTCCACTTT.

J is TRBJ2-1 and V is TRBV11-2; TRBD1 agrees at 7 bases. Trimming took 5 bases from V and 9 from J; bases not matched to a gene: 7. Germline CDR1 reads SGHAT; CDR2 reads FQNNGV. The CDR3 loop spans 13 amino acids. In DNA, the CDR3 is TGTGCCAGCAGCCCAGACAGGGTTAGTGAGCAGTTCTTC. This translates into CASSPDRVSEQFF.

The sample holds many counts of this clonotype. V usage is TRBV6-5 and J usage is TRBJ2-6; the match to TRBD1 covers 11 bases. This CDR3 is built from 20 residues. Trimming at V came to 3 bases and at J to 4 bases, leaving 14 bases not matched to a gene. The germline CDR1 and CDR2 sequences are MNHEY and SVGAGI. CDR3 region: CASSYATSGTGGIGANVLTF. CDR3 in DNA: TGTGCCAGCAGTTATGCCACGTCCGGGACAGGGGGTATCGGGGCCAACGTCCTGACTTTC.

This clonotype was seen just once. This rearrangement joins TRBV6-1 to TRBJ1-5; TRBD1 matches at 7 bases. Looked up from germline, CDR1 is MNHNS and CDR2 is SASEGT. The CDR3 consists of 15 residues. V was clipped by 8 bases and J by 6 bases; unmatched bases: 13. CDR3 nucleotide sequence: TGTGCCAGCCTCTTTGGAGACAGGGAAGGTCAGCCCCAGCATTTT. It yields the protein CASLFGDREGQPQHF.

This clonotype has a count of ten or more. The V call is TRBV12-3 or TRBV12-4, the J call TRBJ1-2; tentative D call: TRBD1 (6 bases). The CDR3 sequence is 16 residues long. Trimming took off 3 bases at V and 7 bases at J, with 21 bases between the two ends. The CDR3 region has the DNA TGTGCCAGCAGTTTCAACCAGGGGCCCACCAGAGCTGGCTACACCTTC. As protein: CASSFNQGPTRAGYTF.

This clonotype was recorded at least ten times. This chain links TRBV7-2 with TRBJ1-6, with TRBD1 as a possible D gene (6 bases). Germline lookup yields CDR1 SGHTA and CDR2 FQGNSA. CDR3 length equals 14 residues. Between the trimmed V and J ends, which lost 7 bases and 9 bases, there was a span of 16 bases. The CDR3 spells CASTLGQIGSPLHF. CDR3 DNA sequence: TGTGCCAGCACCCTGGGACAAATTGGTTCACCCCTCCACTTT.

About this clonotype: It is likely a read error: a sequence one base away is far more abundant. The J gene is TRBJ2-5, the V gene TRBV3-1; possibly TRBD2 for D (6 bases). The CDR3 consists of 12 residues. Trimming pared 3 bases from V and 6 bases from J, leaving 8 bases between. CDR1 LGHDT and CDR2 YNNKEL come from the germline V gene (reference sequence). The CDR3 spells CASSQGGKTQYF. Here the CDR3 DNA reads TGTGCCAGCAGCCAGGGGGGAAAGACCCAGTACTTC.

Points on this clonotype: Compared with germline, one end of the junction differs, possibly owing to a read error. The V gene is TRBV20-1, the J gene TRBJ1-1, with D maybe TRBD1 (6 bases). Germline V gene sequence: CDR1 DFQATT, CDR2 SNEGSKA (reference sequence). This CDR3 has 15 residues. As DNA, the CDR3 is TGCAGTGCAAAGGGGGGGCCCTTTATGAACACTGAAGCTTCCTTT. Protein sequence: CSAKGGPFMNTEASF.

This clonotype was detected ten times or more. The chain has TRBV28 and TRBJ2-7; D may match TRBD1 or TRBD2 (6 bases each). Looked up from germline, CDR1 is MDHEN and CDR2 is SYDVKM. The CDR3 is 15 residues long. V was clipped by 5 bases and J by 2 bases, with 16 bases between them. The CDR3: CASSEGGAATYEQYF. CDR3 nucleotide sequence: TGTGCCAGCAGTGAGGGGGGAGCCGCGACCTACGAGCAGTACTTC.

This clonotype was seen ten or more times. The chain couples TRBV28 to TRBJ1-1; D is perhaps TRBD1 (6 bases). Germline CDR1 and CDR2: MDHEN and SYDVKM. Trimming removed 4 bases from V and 4 bases from J, with 10 bases in between. The CDR3 is 13 residues long. For the CDR3, the DNA is TGTGCCAGCAGTTGGGACATACCCACTGAAGCTTTCTTT. Translated, it gives CASSWDIPTEAFF.

This clonotype appeared a few times. The chain uses TRBV9 and TRBJ1-5; no reliable D call. Per germline, CDR1 SGDLS and CDR2 YYNGEE. Trimming stripped 4 bases from V and 6 bases from J, with 17 bases between. This CDR3 is built from 15 residues. The CDR3 DNA is TGTGCCAGCAGCCGATTGGGAGATTTCGGTCAGCCCCAGCATTTT. Translated, it gives CASSRLGDFGQPQHF.

This clonotype was counted between two and nine times. This chain uses TRBV20-1 with TRBJ1-1, with D unclear. V was shortened by 2 bases and J by 3 bases, with 13 bases between the two germline ends. The CDR3 has 14 residues. In germline, CDR1 is DFQATT, CDR2 SNEGSKA (reference sequence). The CDR3 sequence: CSARPLGLYTEAFF. DNA of the CDR3: TGCAGTGCTAGACCCCTTGGGTTGTACACTGAAGCTTTCTTT.

This chain connects TRBV5-1 to TRBJ2-6; D is possibly TRBD1 (6 bases). Trimming took 4 bases from V and 2 from J, leaving 16 bases between them. Germline V gene sequence: CDR1 SGHRS, CDR2 YFSETQ. There are 17 residues in the CDR3. The DNA for the CDR3 is TGCGCCAGCAGCCCGGACAGTTCACGGCCTGGGGCCAACGTCCTGACTTTC. As protein: CASSPDSSRPGANVLTF.

This clonotype has ten or more counts. The DNA for the CDR3 is TGTGCCAGCAGTTTTGGCAGGGGTACTAATCAGCCCCAGCATTTT. As protein: CASSFGRGTNQPQHF. The V and J genes are TRBV12-3 or TRBV12-4 and TRBJ1-5; the D gene is possibly TRBD1 (6 bases). V dropped 3 bases and J dropped 4 bases, with 13 bases sitting between them. This CDR3 has 15 amino acids.

This chain connects TRBV7-2 to TRBJ2-7; a possible D gene is TRBD2 (5 bases). V was clipped by 6 bases and J by 2 bases, with 17 bases between them. Germline lookup yields CDR1 SGHTA and CDR2 FQGNSA. The CDR3 consists of 15 residues. In nucleotides, the CDR3 is TGTGCCAGCAGTGAATCCAGCGGCCAAACCTACGAGCAGTACTTC. Translated, it gives CASSESSGQTYEQYF. The complete variable domain, with remaining parts taken from reference TRBV7-2 and TRBJ2-7, reads GAGVSQSPSNKVTEKGKDVELRCDPISGHTALYWYRQSLGQGLEFLIYFQGNSAPDKSGLPSDRFSAERTGGSVSTLTIQRTQQEDSAVYLCASSESSGQTYEQYFGPGTRLTVT.

This chain uses TRBV29-1 with TRBJ2-1; 7 bases are shared with TRBD2. Trimming cost V 7 bases and J 0 bases; bases outside gene matches: 12. The germline V gene encodes CDR1 SQVTM and CDR2 ANQGSEA. The CDR3 is 16 residues long. CDR3 DNA sequence: TGCAGCGGGACTAGAGCGGGTTCGAGCTCCTACAATGAGCAGTTCTTC. It yields the protein CSGTRAGSSSYNEQFF.

The chain carries TRBV3-1 and TRBJ1-2; possible D gene TRBD1, 6 bases. The germline V gene encodes CDR1 LGHDT and CDR2 YNNKEL (reference sequence). The CDR3 contains 12 residues. The V and J ends lost 0 bases and 14 bases respectively, with 13 bases between them. The CDR3 nucleotides are TGTGCCAGCAGCCAAGATAGTACAGGGATAACCTTC. Encoded protein: CASSQDSTGITF.

The J gene is TRBJ1-2, the V gene TRBV2; tentative D call: TRBD1 (6 bases). V lost 6 bases and J lost 2, with 19 bases in between. The CDR3 is 16 residues long. Looked up from germline, CDR1 is SNHLY and CDR2 is FYNNEI. The CDR3 DNA reads as TGTGCCAGCAGCTCCCAATTCCGGGACACCAACTATGGCTACACCTTC. This encodes CASSSQFRDTNYGYTF.

The table lists this clonotype with a few counts. The chain uses TRBV7-2 and TRBJ2-2; 12 bases are shared with TRBD2. V shed 2 bases, J shed 5 bases, and the junction held 3 bases outside the gene matches. This CDR3 has 16 amino acids. The germline CDR1 and CDR2 sequences are SGHTA and FQGNSA. This CDR3 reads CASSLPLAGGTGELFF. CDR3 bases: TGTGCCAGCAGCTTACCCCTAGCGGGAGGGACCGGGGAGCTGTTTTTT.

This clonotype was counted only a few times. The chain uses TRBV5-1 and TRBJ2-7; D gene ambiguous. Looked up from germline, CDR1 is SGHRS and CDR2 is YFSETQ. V was pared by 0 bases and J by 3 bases, with 10 bases between. There are 14 residues in the CDR3. The CDR3 here is CASSLGPLIYEQYF. CDR3 nucleotide sequence: TGCGCCAGCAGCTTGGGGCCACTCATCTACGAGCAGTACTTC.

In its sample, this clonotype was seen many times. The genes are TRBV20-1 and TRBJ2-5; D might be TRBD1 (6 bases). With 6 bases removed from V and 4 bases from J, the gap between germline ends came to 15 bases. Per the germline V gene, CDR1 is DFQATT and CDR2 is SNEGSKA (reference sequence). The CDR3 is made up of 13 amino acids. Here the CDR3 reads CSAVGGRAETQYF. CDR3 in DNA: TGCAGTGCGGTAGGGGGTAGGGCAGAGACCCAGTACTTC.

V and J are TRBV19 and TRBJ1-6; a weak D match, TRBD1 (5 bases). Germline V gene data show CDR1 as LNHDA and CDR2 as SQIVND (reference sequence). The length of the CDR3 is 15 residues. Trimming left V 5 bases short and J 5 bases short, with 13 bases between. CDR3 protein: CASSAQVGDNSPLHF. CDR3 DNA: TGTGCCAGTAGTGCACAGGTAGGAGATAATTCACCCCTCCACTTT.

J is TRBJ1-6 and V is TRBV7-2; 7 nucleotides align to TRBD1. The CDR3 contains 16 residues. Germline CDR1 reads SGHTA; CDR2 reads FQGNSA. The ends lost 5 bases at V and 9 bases at J; junction bases unmatched: 13. Here the CDR3 DNA reads TGTGCCAGCAGCCCCCCCCAAAAGGGACAGATTTCACCCCTCCACTTT. Its translation is CASSPPQKGQISPLHF.

The chain combines TRBV12-3 or TRBV12-4 with TRBJ1-1; maybe TRBD1 (6 bases). The CDR3 runs to 15 residues. V was shortened by 6 bases and J by 3 bases, with 17 bases between the two germline ends. The CDR3 region has the DNA TGTGCCAGCAGAATCTTCCTCAGGGGAGACACTGAAGCTTTCTTT. It is translated as CASRIFLRGDTEAFF.

This sequence joins TRBV3-1 and TRBJ1-4, with 9 nucleotides matching TRBD1. V lost 4 bases to trimming and J lost 7 bases; unmatched junction nucleotides: 4. The germline CDR1 and CDR2 sequences are LGHDT and YNNKEL (reference sequence). The CDR3 sequence is 14 residues long. CDR3 protein: CASSRDRVAEKLFF. Here the CDR3 DNA reads TGTGCCAGCAGCCGGGACAGGGTGGCTGAAAAACTGTTTTTT.

A few counts support this clonotype. V gene TRBV28 combines with J gene TRBJ1-3; no definite D call. The CDR3 spans 15 residues. V was shortened by 8 bases and J by 1 base, with 15 bases between the two germline ends. Germline V lookup: CDR1 MDHEN, CDR2 SYDVKM. DNA of the CDR3: TGTGCCAGCGGACCCCCGGCTACGTCTGGAAACACCATATATTTT. Protein product: CASGPPATSGNTIYF.

The rearrangement uses TRBV7-2 and TRBJ2-5, with 14 bases fitting TRBD2. This CDR3 has 16 amino acids. Germline V gene lookup returns CDR1 SGHTA and CDR2 FQGNSA. V trimming: 4 bases; J trimming: 5 bases; junction bases outside the gene matches: 6. The CDR3, as DNA: TGTGCCAGCAGCTACGGACTAGCGGGGGGCGGGGAGACCCAGTACTTC. Protein: CASSYGLAGGGETQYF.

Many counts were recorded for this clonotype. The chain is built from TRBV5-1 and TRBJ1-5; tentatively, D is TRBD1 (6 bases). Germline CDR1 is SGHRS and CDR2 is YFSETQ. This CDR3 spans 15 amino acids. Trimming stripped 2 bases from V and 7 bases from J, with 16 bases between. The CDR3 reads CASSLQGMAQQPQHF. Written as DNA, the CDR3 is TGCGCCAGCAGCTTACAGGGTATGGCCCAACAGCCCCAGCATTTT.

The chain combines TRBV10-3 with TRBJ2-5, with D tentatively TRBD1 or TRBD2 (5 bases each). The CDR3 has 18 amino acids. The germline V gene encodes CDR1 ENHRY and CDR2 SYGVKD. The V gene lost 10 bases and the J gene lost 1 base, with 28 bases spanning the gap. CDR3 nucleotide sequence: TGTGCCAGCTCACCGGGGACGTTGGCAGCTACCAGCCAAGAGACCCAGTACTTC. The encoded protein is CASSPGTLAATSQETQYF.

This clonotype was counted only a few times. The genes are TRBV12-3 or TRBV12-4 and TRBJ2-3; 12 bases line up with TRBD2. The CDR3 has 16 residues. The V gene end was trimmed by 6 bases and the J gene end by 1 base; junction bases not matched to a gene: 5. CDR3 amino acids: CASRLAGGTGTDTQYF. The CDR3, as DNA: TGTGCCAGCAGACTAGCGGGAGGCACAGGCACAGATACGCAGTATTTT.

This clonotype was picked up many times. J is TRBJ1-1 and V is TRBV7-2; TRBD1 is a possible D gene (6 bases). Trimming took off 2 bases at V and 1 base at J, with 14 bases between the two ends. CDR1 and CDR2 (germline): SGHTA, FQGNSA. CDR3 length equals 16 residues. CDR3 loop: CASSLIAGAENTEAFF. The CDR3 bases are TGTGCCAGCAGCTTAATCGCAGGGGCGGAGAACACTGAAGCTTTCTTT.

This clonotype was counted between two and nine times. The chain uses TRBV6-2 or TRBV6-3 and TRBJ2-5, with TRBD2 as a possible D gene (5 bases). The CDR3 covers 15 residues. The V gene lost 8 bases and the J gene lost 3 bases, with 19 bases spanning the gap. Germline V CDR1 and CDR2: MNHEY, SVGEGT. The CDR3 DNA reads TGTGCCAGCGCCAAAGCAGCGGAGAATGAAGAGACCCAGTACTTC. Translation: CASAKAAENEETQYF.